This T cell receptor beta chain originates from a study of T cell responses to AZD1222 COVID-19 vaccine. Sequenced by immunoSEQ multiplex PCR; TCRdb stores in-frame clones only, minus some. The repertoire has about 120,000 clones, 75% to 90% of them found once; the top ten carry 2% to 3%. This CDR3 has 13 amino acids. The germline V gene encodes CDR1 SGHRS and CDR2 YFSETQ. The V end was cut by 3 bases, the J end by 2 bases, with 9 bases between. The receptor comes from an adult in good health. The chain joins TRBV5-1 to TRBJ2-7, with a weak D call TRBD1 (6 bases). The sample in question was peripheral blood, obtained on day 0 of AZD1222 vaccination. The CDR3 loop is CASSYGGAYEQYF. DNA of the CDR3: TGCGCCAGCAGCTATGGGGGCGCCTACGAGCAGTACTTC.